What follows are 10 T cell receptor beta chains derived from one specimen sequenced in a study of T cell repertoires in cytomegalovirus infection. The antigens of these receptors remain unknown. TCRdb reprocessed the reads with MiXCR, giving one entry per CDR3 protein. The table lists more than 300,000 distinct CDR3 sequences, 34% of them singletons. Sequencing used cultured PBMCs, obtained from culture after CMV antigen stimulation. The receptors here all came from a human donor in good health (CMV status not recorded). Some clones in this sample may be carry-over from other donors' samples.

J is TRBJ2-1 and V is TRBV7-2; possible D gene TRBD2, 6 bases. Deletions cut 3 bases from V and 9 bases from J, with 15 bases between. This CDR3 region has 14 residues. Germline V gene sequence: CDR1 SGHTA, CDR2 FQGNSA. CDR3 region: CASSFSSGRPEQFF. The CDR3 coding sequence is TGTGCCAGCAGCTTCTCCAGCGGGCGACCTGAGCAGTTCTTC.

This chain links TRBV6-5 with TRBJ1-1, with D maybe TRBD1 (5 bases). This CDR3 region has 15 residues. V was pared by 2 bases and J by 5 bases, with 15 bases between. Germline CDR1 is MNHEY and CDR2 is SVGAGI. The CDR3 region is CASSYRGAGGTEAFF. For the CDR3, the DNA is TGTGCCAGCAGTTACCGGGGCGCTGGGGGGACTGAAGCTTTCTTT.

The chain recombines TRBV6-2 or TRBV6-3 with TRBJ2-1; D uncertain. This CDR3 comprises 13 residues. CDR1 and CDR2 (germline): MNHEY, SVGEGT. V lost 7 bases and J lost 4, with 11 bases in between. The CDR3 sequence is CASTTFGYNEQFF. The DNA for the CDR3 is TGTGCCAGCACCACATTCGGGTACAATGAGCAGTTCTTC.

This clonotype was seen repeatedly, ten times or more. The chain has TRBV7-2 and TRBJ1-2; D is unclear. This CDR3 region has 12 residues. V gave up 5 bases and J gave up 5 bases, with 9 bases separating them. The germline V gene has CDR1 SGHTA and CDR2 FQGNSA. The chain's CDR3 is CASSLQQYGYTF. DNA for the CDR3: TGTGCCAGCAGCCTCCAGCAGTATGGCTACACCTTC.

This clonotype was observed a few times. The chain joins TRBV27 to TRBJ2-3, with TRBD2 identical over 8 bases. There are 15 residues in the CDR3. Trimming took 2 bases from V and 4 from J; bases not matched to a gene: 5. Germline V CDR1 and CDR2: MNHEY, SMNVEV (reference sequence). The CDR3 region is CASSLEGLGPDTQYF. CDR3 bases: TGTGCCAGCAGTTTAGAGGGACTAGGCCCAGATACGCAGTATTTT.

This clonotype was detected only a few times. CDR3 in DNA: TGTGCCAGTAGTACCCGGGACAGTTCGAAAGATACGCAGTATTTT. This gives the protein CASSTRDSSKDTQYF. The V and J genes are TRBV19 and TRBJ2-3, with 7 bases that match TRBD1. Germline CDR1 reads LNHDA; CDR2 reads SQIVND (reference sequence). The CDR3 contains 15 residues. V lost 4 bases, J lost 5 bases, and 9 bases stayed unmatched.

This clonotype was observed once. This chain uses TRBV6-5 with TRBJ1-2; TRBD1 is a possible D gene (5 bases). Germline V gene sequence: CDR1 MNHEY, CDR2 SVGAGI. The CDR3 loop spans 14 amino acids. The ends were cut back, 0 bases at V and 3 bases at J, with 8 bases in the middle. The CDR3 DNA reads as TGTGCCAGCAGTTACTCGGGGGGGGACTATGGCTACACCTTC. This translates into CASSYSGGDYGYTF.

This clonotype has just a few counts. The V and J genes are TRBV27 and TRBJ1-2, with D possibly matching TRBD1 (5 bases). V was clipped by 5 bases and J by 0 bases, with 13 bases between them. The CDR3 runs 15 residues. Germline V CDR1 and CDR2: MNHEY, SMNVEV (reference sequence). CDR3 DNA sequence: TGTGCCAGCAGTACGACAGCTGGATCTAACTATGGCTACACCTTC. This sequence encodes CASSTTAGSNYGYTF.

This clonotype was seen more than once but under ten times. The chain couples TRBV27 to TRBJ2-1; a possible D gene is TRBD1 (7 bases). This CDR3 is 15 amino acids long. Per the germline V gene, CDR1 is MNHEY and CDR2 is SMNVEV (reference sequence). The V end lost 0 bases, the J end lost 7 bases, and 13 bases lay between the germline ends. The CDR3 here is CASSLSSGGINEQFF. CDR3 bases: TGTGCCAGCAGTTTATCCTCAGGGGGGATAAATGAGCAGTTCTTC.

The chain recombines TRBV6-1 with TRBJ2-4; 8 bases agree with TRBD1. Germline V lookup: CDR1 MNHNS, CDR2 SASEGT. The ends lost 4 bases at V and 8 bases at J; junction bases unmatched: 13. CDR3 length: 16 amino acids. CDR3 in amino acids: CASSVTGGRRMDIQYF. DNA of the CDR3: TGTGCCAGCAGTGTCACAGGGGGTAGGCGTATGGACATTCAGTACTTC.